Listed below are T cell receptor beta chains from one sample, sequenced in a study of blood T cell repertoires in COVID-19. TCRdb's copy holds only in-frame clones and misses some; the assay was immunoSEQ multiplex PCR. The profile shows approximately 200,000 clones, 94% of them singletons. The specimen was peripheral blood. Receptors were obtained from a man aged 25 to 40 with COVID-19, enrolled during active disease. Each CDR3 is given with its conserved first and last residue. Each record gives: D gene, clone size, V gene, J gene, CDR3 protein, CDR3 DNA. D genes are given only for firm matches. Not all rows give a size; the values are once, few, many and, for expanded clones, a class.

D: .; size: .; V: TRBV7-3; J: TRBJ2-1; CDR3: CASSPDWNSHEQFF; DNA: TGTGCCAGCAGCCCGGACTGGAACTCACATGAGCAGTTCTTC
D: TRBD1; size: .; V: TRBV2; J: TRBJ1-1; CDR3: CASIYDRGPEAFF; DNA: TGTGCCAGCATCTACGACAGGGGGCCTGAAGCTTTCTTT
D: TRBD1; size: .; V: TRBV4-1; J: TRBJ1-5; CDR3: CASSQLYRGWGNQPQHF; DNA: TGCGCCAGCAGCCAACTATACAGGGGATGGGGCAATCAGCCCCAGCATTTT
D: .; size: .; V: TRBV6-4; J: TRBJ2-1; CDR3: CASSQRVTSYNEQFF; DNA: TGTGCCAGCAGCCAGAGGGTCACCTCCTACAATGAGCAGTTCTTC
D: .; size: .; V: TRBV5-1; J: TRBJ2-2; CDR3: CASSLDVGGPPTGELFF; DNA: TGCGCCAGCAGCTTGGACGTCGGGGGGCCCCCCACCGGGGAGCTGTTTTTT
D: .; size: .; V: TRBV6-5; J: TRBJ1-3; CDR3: CASSYVGGAGNTIYF; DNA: TGTGCCAGCAGTTACGTAGGGGGGGCTGGAAACACCATATATTTT
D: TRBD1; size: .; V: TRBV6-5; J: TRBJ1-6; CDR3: CASNGGQINSPLHF; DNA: TGTGCCAGCAACGGGGGACAGATCAATTCACCCCTCCACTTT
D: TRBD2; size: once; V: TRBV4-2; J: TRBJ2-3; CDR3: CASSQDGGRGGAGDTQYF; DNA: TGTGCCAGCAGCCAAGACGGCGGGCGGGGGGGTGCTGGGGATACGCAGTATTTT
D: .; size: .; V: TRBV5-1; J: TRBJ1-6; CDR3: CASSLGQGNPPLHF; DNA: TGCGCCAGCAGCTTGGGGCAGGGTAATCCACCCCTCCACTTT
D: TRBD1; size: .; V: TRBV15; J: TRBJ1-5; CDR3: CATSRDFGTGGPGNQPQHF; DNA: TGTGCCACCAGCAGAGATTTTGGGACAGGGGGTCCAGGCAATCAGCCCCAGCATTTT
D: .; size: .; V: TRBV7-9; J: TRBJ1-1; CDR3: CASSLAPAEAFF; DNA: TGTGCCAGCAGCTTAGCGCCAGCTGAAGCTTTCTTT
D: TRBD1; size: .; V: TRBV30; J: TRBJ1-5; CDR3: CAWSGTGGQPQHF; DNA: TGTGCCTGGAGCGGGACAGGGGGTCAGCCCCAGCATTTT
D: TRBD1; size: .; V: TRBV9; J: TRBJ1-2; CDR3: CASSPSGGTGVGYTF; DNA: TGTGCCAGCAGCCCCAGTGGGGGGACAGGGGTTGGCTACACCTTC
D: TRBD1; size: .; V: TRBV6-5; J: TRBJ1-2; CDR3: CASNGQGFNYGYTF; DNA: TGTGCCAGCAATGGACAGGGCTTTAACTATGGCTACACCTTC
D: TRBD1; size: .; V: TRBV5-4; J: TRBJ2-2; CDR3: CASSRRQGVGELFF; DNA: TGTGCCAGCAGCCGAAGGCAGGGGGTCGGGGAGCTGTTTTTT